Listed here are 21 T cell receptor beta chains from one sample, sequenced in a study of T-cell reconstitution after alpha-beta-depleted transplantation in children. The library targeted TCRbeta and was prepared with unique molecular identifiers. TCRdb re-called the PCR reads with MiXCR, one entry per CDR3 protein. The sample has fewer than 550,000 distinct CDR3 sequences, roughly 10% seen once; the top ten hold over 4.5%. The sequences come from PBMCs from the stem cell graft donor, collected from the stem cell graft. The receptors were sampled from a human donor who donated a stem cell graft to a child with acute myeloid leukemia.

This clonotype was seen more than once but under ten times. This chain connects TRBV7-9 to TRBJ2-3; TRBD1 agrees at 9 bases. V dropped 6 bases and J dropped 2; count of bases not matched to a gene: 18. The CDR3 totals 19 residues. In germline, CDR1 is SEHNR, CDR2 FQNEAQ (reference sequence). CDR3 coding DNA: TGTGCCAGCAGGCGAAGGAGTACACCGGGACAGGGACACACAGATACGCAGTATTTT. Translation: CASRRRSTPGQGHTDTQYF.

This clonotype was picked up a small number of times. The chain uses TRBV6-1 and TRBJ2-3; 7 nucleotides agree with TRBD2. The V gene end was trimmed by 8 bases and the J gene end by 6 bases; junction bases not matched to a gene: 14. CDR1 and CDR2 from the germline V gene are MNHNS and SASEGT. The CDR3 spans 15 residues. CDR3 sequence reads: CASSGREKVGDTQYF. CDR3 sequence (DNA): TGTGCCAGCTCTGGGCGGGAGAAGGTTGGGGATACGCAGTATTTT.

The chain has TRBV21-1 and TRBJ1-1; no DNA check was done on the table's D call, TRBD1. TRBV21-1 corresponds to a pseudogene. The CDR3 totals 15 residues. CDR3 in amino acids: CASTPGTVADTEAFF. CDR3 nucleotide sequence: TGTGCCAGCACGCCCGGGACAGTTGCGGACACTGAAGCTTTCTTT.

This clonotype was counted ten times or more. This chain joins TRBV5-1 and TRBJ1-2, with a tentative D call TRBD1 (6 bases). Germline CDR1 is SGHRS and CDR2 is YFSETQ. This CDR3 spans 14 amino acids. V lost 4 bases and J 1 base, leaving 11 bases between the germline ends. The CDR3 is CASSRQDSNYGYTF. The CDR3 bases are TGCGCCAGCAGCCGACAGGACAGTAACTATGGCTACACCTTC.

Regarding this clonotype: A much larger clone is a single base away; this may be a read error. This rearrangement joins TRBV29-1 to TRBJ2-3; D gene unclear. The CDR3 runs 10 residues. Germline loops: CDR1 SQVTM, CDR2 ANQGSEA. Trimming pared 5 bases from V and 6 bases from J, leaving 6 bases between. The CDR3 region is CSVKYDTQYF. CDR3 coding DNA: TGCAGCGTTAAATATGATACGCAGTATTTT.

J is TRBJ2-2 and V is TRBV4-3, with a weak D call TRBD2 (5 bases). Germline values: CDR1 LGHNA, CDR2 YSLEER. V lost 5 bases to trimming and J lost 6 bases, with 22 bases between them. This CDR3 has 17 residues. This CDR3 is CASSSLVTRDFAGELFF. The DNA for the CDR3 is TGCGCCAGCAGCTCTCTCGTTACTCGGGATTTCGCCGGGGAGCTGTTTTTT.

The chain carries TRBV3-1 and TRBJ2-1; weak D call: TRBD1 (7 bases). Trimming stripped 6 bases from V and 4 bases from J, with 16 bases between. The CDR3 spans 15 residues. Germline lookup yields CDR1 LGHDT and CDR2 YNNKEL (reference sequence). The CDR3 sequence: CASRYSQGGYNEQFF. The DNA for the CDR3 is TGTGCCAGCAGGTACAGTCAGGGGGGTTACAATGAGCAGTTCTTC.

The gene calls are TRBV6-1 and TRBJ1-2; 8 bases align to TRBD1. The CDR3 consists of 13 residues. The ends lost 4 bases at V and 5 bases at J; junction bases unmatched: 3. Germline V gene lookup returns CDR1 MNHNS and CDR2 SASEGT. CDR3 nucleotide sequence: TGTGCCAGCAGTGCACAGGGGGGATATGGCTACACCTTC. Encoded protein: CASSAQGGYGYTF.

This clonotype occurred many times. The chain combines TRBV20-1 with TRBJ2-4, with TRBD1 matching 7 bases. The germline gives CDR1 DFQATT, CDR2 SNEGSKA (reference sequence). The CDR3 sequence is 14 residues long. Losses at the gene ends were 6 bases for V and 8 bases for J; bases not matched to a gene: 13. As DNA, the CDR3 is TGCAGTGCGTCGGCCGGGACAGAACGTGACATTCAGTACTTC. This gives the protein CSASAGTERDIQYF.

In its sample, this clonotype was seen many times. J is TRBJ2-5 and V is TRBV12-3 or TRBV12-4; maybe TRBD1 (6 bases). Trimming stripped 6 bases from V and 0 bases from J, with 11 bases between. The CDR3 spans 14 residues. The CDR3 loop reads CASSPQGNQETQYF. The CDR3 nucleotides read TGTGCCAGCAGCCCACAGGGAAACCAAGAGACCCAGTACTTC.

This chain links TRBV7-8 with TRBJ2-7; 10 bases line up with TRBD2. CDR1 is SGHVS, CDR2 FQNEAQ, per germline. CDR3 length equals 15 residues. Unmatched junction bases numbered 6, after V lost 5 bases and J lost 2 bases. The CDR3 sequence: CASSRTSGTPYEQYF. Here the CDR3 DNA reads TGTGCCAGCAGCCGAACTAGCGGGACCCCCTACGAGCAGTACTTC.

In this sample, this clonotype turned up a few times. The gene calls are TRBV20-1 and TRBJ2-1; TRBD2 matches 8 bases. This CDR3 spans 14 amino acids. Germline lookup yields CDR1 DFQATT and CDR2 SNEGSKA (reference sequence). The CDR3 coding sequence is TGCAGCCTTATAGCGGGGCTCTCCTACAATGAGCAGTTCTTC. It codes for CSLIAGLSYNEQFF.

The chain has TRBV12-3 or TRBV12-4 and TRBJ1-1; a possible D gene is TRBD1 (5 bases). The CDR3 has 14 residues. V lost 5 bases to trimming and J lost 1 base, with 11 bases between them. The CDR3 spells CASSADIRNTEAFF. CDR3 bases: TGTGCCAGCAGTGCGGACATCCGGAACACTGAAGCTTTCTTT.

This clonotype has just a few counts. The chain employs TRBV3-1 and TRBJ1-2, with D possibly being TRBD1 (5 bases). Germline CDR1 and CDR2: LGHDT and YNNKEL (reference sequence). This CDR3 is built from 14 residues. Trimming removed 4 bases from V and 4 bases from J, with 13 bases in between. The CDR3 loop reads CASSPEGHSYGYTF. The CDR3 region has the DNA TGTGCCAGCAGCCCGGAAGGACACAGCTATGGCTACACCTTC. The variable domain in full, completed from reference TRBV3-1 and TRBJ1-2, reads DTAVSQTPKYLVTQMGNDKSIKCEQNLGHDTMYWYKQDSKKFLKIMFSYNNKELIINETVPNRFSPKSPDKAHLNLHINSLELGDSAVYFCASSPEGHSYGYTFGSGTRLTVV.

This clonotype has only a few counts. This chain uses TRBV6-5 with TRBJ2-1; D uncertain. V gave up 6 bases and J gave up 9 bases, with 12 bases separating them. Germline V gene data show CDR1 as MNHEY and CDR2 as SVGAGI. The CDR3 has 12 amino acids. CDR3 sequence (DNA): TGTGCCAGCAGGATTCTACATGGTGAGCAGTTCTTC. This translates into CASRILHGEQFF.

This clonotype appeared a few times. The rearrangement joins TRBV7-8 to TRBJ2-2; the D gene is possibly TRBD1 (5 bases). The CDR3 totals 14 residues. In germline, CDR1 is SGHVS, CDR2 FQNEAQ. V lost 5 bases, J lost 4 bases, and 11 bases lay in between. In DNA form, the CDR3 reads TGTGCCAGCAGCGCCGACAGAGCCACCGGGGAGCTGTTTTTT. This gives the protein CASSADRATGELFF.

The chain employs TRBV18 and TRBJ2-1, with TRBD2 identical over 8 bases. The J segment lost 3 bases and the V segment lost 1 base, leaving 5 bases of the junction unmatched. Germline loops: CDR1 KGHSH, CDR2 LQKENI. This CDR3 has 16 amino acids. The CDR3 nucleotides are TGTGCCAGCTCACCACTACTAGCGGATTTCTACAATGAGCAGTTCTTC. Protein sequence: CASSPLLADFYNEQFF.

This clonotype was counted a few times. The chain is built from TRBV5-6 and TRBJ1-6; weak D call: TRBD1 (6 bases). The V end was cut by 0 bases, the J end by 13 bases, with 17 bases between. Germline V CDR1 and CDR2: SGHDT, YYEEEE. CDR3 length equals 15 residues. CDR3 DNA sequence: TGTGCCAGCAGCTTGGGAGGGGGTCTCTCTATCCCCCTCCACTTT. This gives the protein CASSLGGGLSIPLHF.

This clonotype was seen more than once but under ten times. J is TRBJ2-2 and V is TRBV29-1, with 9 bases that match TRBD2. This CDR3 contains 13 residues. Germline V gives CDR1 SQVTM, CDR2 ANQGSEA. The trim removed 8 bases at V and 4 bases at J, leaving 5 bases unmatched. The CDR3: CSCPAGGTGELFF. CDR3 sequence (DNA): TGCAGCTGTCCAGCGGGAGGCACCGGGGAGCTGTTTTTT.

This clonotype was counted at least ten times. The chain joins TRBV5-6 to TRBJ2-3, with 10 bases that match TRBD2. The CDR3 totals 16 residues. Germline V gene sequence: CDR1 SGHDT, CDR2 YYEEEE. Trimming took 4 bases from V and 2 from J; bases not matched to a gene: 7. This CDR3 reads CASSGWTSGATDTQYF. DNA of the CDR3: TGTGCCAGCAGCGGATGGACTAGCGGCGCCACAGATACGCAGTATTTT.

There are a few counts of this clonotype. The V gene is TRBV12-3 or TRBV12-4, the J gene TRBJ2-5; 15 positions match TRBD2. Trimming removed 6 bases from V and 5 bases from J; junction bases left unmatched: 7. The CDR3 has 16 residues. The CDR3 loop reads CASSPGLAGGSETQYF. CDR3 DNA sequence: TGTGCCAGCAGCCCGGGACTAGCGGGGGGCAGTGAGACCCAGTACTTC.